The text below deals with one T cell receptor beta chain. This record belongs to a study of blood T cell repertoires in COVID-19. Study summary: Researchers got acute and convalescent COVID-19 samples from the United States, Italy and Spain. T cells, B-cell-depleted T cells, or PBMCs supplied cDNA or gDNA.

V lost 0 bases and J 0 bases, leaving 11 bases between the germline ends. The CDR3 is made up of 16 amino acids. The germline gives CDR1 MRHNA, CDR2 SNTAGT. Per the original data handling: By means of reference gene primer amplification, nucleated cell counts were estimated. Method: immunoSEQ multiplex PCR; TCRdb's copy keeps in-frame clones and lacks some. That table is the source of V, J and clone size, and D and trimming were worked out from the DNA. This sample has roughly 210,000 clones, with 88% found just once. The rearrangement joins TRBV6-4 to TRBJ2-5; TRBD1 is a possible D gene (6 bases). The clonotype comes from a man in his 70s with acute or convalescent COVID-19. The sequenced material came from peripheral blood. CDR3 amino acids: CASSDSGTTYQETQYF. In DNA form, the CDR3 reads TGTGCCAGCAGTGACTCTGGGACAACGTACCAAGAGACCCAGTACTTC.